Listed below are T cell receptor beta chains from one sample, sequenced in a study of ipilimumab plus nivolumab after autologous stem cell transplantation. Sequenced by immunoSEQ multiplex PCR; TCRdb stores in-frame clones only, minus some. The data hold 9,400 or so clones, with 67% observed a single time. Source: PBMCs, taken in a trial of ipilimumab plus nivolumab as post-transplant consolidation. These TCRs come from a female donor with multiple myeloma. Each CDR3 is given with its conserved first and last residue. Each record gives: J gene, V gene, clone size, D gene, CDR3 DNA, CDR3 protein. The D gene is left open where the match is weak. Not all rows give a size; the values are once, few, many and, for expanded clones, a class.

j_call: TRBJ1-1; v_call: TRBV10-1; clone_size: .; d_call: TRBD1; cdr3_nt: TGCGCCAGCAGTGAATACAGGGGGACTGAAGCTTTCTTT; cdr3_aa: CASSEYRGTEAFF
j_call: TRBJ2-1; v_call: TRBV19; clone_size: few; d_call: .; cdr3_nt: TGTGCCAGTAGCCTTCTACCTTTGGGGTACAATGAGCAGTTCTTC; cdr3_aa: CASSLLPLGYNEQFF
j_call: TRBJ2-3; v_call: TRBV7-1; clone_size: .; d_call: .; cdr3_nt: TGTGCCAGCAGCCCTGGACCCAAAGATACGCAGTATTTT; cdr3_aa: CASSPGPKDTQYF
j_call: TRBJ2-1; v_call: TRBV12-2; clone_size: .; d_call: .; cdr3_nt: TGTGCAAGTCGCCCCCCCGGGACTAGCGGGAGATGGTTCTTC; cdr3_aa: CASRPPGTSGRWFF
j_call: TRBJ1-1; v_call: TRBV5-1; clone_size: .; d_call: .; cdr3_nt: TGCGCCAGCAGCCCGGACGGGAACACTGAAGCTTTCTTT; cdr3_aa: CASSPDGNTEAFF
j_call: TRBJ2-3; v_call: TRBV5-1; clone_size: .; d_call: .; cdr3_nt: TGCGCCAGCAGCGAAGGGTACACAGATACGCAGTATTTT; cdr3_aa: CASSEGYTDTQYF
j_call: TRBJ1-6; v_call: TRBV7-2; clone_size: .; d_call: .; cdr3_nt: TGTGCCAGCAGCTTAGGAGGGGAGGGGCCCAATTCACCCCTCCACTTT; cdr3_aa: CASSLGGEGPNSPLHF
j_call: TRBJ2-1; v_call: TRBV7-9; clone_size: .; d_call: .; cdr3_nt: TGTGCCAGCAGGCAGGGGAATGAGCAGTTCTTC; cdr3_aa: CASRQGNEQFF
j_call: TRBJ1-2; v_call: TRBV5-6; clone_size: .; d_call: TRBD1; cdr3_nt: TGTGCCAGCAGCCTAGGGACAGAGTATGGCTACACCTTC; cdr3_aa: CASSLGTEYGYTF
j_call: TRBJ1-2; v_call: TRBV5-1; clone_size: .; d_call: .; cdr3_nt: TGCGCCAGCAGGATAGCACCCGTCGGGTATGGCTACACCTTC; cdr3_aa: CASRIAPVGYGYTF
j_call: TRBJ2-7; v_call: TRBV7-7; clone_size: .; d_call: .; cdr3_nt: TGTGCCAGCAGCCCAGGGACCCTAGGCTACGAGCAGTACTTC; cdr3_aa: CASSPGTLGYEQYF
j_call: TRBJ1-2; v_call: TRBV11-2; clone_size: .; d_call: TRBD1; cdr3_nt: TGTGCCAGCAGACACACAGGGGGCGTACGTGGCTACACCTTC; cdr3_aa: CASRHTGGVRGYTF
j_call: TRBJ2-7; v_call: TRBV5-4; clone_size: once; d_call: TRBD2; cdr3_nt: TGTGCCAGCAGCCAAGAGGGGACTAGCGGACCTTCCTACGAGCAGTACTTC; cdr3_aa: CASSQEGTSGPSYEQYF
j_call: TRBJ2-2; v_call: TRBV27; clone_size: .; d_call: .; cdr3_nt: TGTGCCAGCAGTTTCCCCGCTGGGGAGCTGTTTTTT; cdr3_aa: CASSFPAGELFF
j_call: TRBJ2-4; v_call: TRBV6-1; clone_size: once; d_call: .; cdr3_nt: TGTGCCAGCAGTGACAACGAGAGGGTAGGCATTCAGTACTTC; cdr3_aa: CASSDNERVGIQYF
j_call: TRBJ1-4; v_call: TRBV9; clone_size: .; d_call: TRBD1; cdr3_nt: TGTGCCAGCAGCGCTCTGACAGGGGACGGGGAAAAACTGTTTTTT; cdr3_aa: CASSALTGDGEKLFF
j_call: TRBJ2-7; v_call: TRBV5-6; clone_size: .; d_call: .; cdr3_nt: TGTGCCAGCAGTTCCCTCGGGGACTCTAGGCCCTACGAGCAGTACTTC; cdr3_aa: CASSSLGDSRPYEQYF
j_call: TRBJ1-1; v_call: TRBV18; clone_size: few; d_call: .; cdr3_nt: TGTGCCAGCTCACGGCAAATACTCGGGCCCGGAGGCACTGAAGCTTTCTTT; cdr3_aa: CASSRQILGPGGTEAFF
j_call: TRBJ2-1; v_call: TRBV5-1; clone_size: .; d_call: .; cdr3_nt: TGCGCCAGCAGCTTAGCGGTCTCCTACAATGAGCAGTTCTTC; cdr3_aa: CASSLAVSYNEQFF
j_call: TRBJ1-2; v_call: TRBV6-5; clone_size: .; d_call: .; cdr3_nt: TGTGCCAGCAGTTACAGCCGGTTGGACTATGACTACACCTTC; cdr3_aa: CASSYSRLDYDYTF
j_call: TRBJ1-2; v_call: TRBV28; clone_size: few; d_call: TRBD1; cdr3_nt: TGTGCCAGCAGTTTACAGGGGACAGAGCTCTATGGCTACACCTTC; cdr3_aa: CASSLQGTELYGYTF
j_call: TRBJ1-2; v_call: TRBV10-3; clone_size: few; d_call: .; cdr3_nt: TGTGCCATCAGTGGTACAACCGGCTACACCTTC; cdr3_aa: CAISGTTGYTF
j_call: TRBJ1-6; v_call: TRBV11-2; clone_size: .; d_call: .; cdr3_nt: TGTGCCAGCAGCTTAACCCCAATTAGAGGGGGTTCACCCCTCCACTTT; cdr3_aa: CASSLTPIRGGSPLHF
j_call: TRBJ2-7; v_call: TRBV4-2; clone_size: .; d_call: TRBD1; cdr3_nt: TGTGCCAGCAGCCAAGGATGGGGACAGGAGACCTACGAGCAGTACTTC; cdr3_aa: CASSQGWGQETYEQYF
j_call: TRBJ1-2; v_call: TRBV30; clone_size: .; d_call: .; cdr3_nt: TGTGCCTGGAGTTCCAGTGTCAACTATGGCTACACCTTC; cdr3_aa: CAWSSSVNYGYTF
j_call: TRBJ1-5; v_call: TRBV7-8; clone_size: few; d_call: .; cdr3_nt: TGTGCCAGCAGCTTAGAGGACTGGGGTGATCAGCCCCAGCATTTT; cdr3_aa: CASSLEDWGDQPQHF
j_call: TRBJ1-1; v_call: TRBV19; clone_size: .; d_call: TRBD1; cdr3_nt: TGTGCCAGTAGTCTCGACAGGGTTCCGGGCGCTGAAGCTTTCTTT; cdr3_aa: CASSLDRVPGAEAFF
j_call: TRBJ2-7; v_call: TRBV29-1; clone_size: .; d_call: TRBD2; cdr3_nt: TGCAGCGTTGAAGTGGCTAGCGGGAGTTACGAGCAGTACTTC; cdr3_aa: CSVEVASGSYEQYF
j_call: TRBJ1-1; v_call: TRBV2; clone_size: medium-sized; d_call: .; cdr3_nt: TGTGCCAGCAGTGAACGAGGCGGCTTGAACACTGAAGCTTTCTTT; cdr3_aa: CASSERGGLNTEAFF
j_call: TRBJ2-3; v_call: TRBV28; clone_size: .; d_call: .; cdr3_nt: TGTGCCAGCAGTTCTCGTCTGGGTATAAGGGATACGCAGTATTTT; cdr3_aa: CASSSRLGIRDTQYF
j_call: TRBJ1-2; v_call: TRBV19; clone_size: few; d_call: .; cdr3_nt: TGTGCCAGTAGTACCAACTATGGCTACACCTTC; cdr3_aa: CASSTNYGYTF
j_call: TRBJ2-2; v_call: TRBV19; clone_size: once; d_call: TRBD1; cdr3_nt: TGTGCCAGTAGTAGGACAGGGTACGCCGGGGAGCTGTTTTTT; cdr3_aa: CASSRTGYAGELFF
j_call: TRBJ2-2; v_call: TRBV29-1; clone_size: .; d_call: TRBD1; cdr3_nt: TGCAGCGGAACCGGACAGGGAAACACCGGGGAGCTGTTTTTT; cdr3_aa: CSGTGQGNTGELFF
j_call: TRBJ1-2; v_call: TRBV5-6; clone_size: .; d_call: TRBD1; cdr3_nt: TGTGCCAGCAATAGGCCACGGACAGGGTCTGGCTACACCTTC; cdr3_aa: CASNRPRTGSGYTF
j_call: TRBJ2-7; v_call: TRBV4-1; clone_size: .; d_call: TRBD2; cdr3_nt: TGCGCCAGCAGCCAAGAAGAGCGGGGGTCCTACGAGCAGTACTTC; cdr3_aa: CASSQEERGSYEQYF
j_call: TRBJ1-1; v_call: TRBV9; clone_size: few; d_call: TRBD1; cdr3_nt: TGTGCCAGCAGCGGGACAGGGGGCCACACTGAAGCTTTCTTT; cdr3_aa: CASSGTGGHTEAFF
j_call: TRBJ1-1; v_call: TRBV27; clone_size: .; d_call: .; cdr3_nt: TGTGCCAGCAGTCCCGACAGATTGAACACTGAAGCTTTCTTT; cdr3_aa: CASSPDRLNTEAFF
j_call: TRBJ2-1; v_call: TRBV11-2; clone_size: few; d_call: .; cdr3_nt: TGTGCCAGCAGCTTAGGCCCCACTCGGGTCCCTGGATGGTTCTTC; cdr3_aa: CASSLGPTRVPGWFF
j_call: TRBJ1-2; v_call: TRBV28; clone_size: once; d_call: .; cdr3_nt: TGTGCCAGCAGTTCCGACGTACATGGCTACACCTTC; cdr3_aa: CASSSDVHGYTF
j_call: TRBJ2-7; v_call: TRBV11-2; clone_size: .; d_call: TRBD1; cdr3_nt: TGTGCCAGCAGCTTATCGGGGACAGGGAGCTACGAGCAGTACTTC; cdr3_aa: CASSLSGTGSYEQYF
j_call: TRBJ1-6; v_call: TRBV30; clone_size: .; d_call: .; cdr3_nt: TGTGCCTGGAGAGTCCCCGGCGGGGGTAATTCACCCCTCCACTTT; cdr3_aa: CAWRVPGGGNSPLHF
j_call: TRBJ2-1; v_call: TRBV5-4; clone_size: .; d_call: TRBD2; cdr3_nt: TGTGCCAGCAGGCCGGGACTAGCGGGAGTTTATGAGCAGTTCTTC; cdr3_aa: CASRPGLAGVYEQFF
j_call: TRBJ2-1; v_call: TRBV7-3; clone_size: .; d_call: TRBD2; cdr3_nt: TGTGCCAGCAGCCTCGGACTAGCGGAAAACAATGAGCAGTTCTTC; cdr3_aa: CASSLGLAENNEQFF
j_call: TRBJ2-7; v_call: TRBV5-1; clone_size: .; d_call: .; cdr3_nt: TGCGCCAGCAGCTTGGCAGATGGGAACGAGCAGTACTTC; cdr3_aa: CASSLADGNEQYF
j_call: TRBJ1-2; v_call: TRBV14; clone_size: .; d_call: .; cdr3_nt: TGTGCCAGCAGCCAAGATTGGAGAGGAGGGGGCTATGGCTACACCTTC; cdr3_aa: CASSQDWRGGGYGYTF
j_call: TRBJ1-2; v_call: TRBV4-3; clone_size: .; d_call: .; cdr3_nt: TGCGCCAGCAGCCTCTCCTCGGGGCTTCTTAACTATGGCTACACCTTC; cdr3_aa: CASSLSSGLLNYGYTF
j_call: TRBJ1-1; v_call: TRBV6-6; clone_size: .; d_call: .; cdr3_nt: TGTGCCAGCAGTTACAGTTCAGGGGCGAACACTGAAGCTTTCTTT; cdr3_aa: CASSYSSGANTEAFF
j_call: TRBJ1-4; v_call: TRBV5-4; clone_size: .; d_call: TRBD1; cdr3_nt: TGTGCCAGCAGCCTAGTGGCTACGACAGGGTCGGAGAAACTGTTTTTT; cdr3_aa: CASSLVATTGSEKLFF
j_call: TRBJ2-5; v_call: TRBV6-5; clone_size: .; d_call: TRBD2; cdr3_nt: TGTGCCAGCAGTTACTCACTAGCGTACCAAGAGACCCAGTACTTC; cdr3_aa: CASSYSLAYQETQYF
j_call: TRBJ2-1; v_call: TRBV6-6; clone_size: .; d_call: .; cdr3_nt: TGTGCCAGCAGTTACGGTCGGGTGAGCTCCTACAATGAGCAGTTCTTC; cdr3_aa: CASSYGRVSSYNEQFF
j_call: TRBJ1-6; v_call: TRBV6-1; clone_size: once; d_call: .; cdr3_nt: TGTGCCAGCAGTTCGGGGCCCTATAATTCACCCCTCCACTTT; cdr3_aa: CASSSGPYNSPLHF
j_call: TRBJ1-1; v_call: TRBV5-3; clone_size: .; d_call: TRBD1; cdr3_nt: TGTGCCAGCAGCCTCCCGACAGGGGCCACTGAAGCTTTCTTT; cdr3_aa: CASSLPTGATEAFF